This paragraph covers one TCR beta chain sequence. The data were obtained in a study of blood T cell repertoires in COVID-19. About the study: The United States, Italy and Spain provided the acute and convalescent COVID-19 samples. T cells, B-cell-depleted T cells, or PBMCs supplied cDNA or gDNA.

Per the original methods: Reference gene primer amplification in the assay estimated nucleated cell counts. Data came from immunoSEQ multiplex PCR; TCRdb stores just in-frame clones and leaves some out. That table is the source of V, J and clone size, and D and trimming were worked out from the DNA. The table includes about 210,000 clones, about 86% detected once. There are 14 residues in the CDR3. Trimming took off 2 bases at V and 0 bases at J, with 6 bases between the two ends. CDR1 MNHEY and CDR2 SMNVEV come from the germline V gene (reference sequence). The sample consisted of peripheral blood. The chain joins TRBV27 to TRBJ2-3; D is uncertain. This sequence originates from a woman aged 50 to 60 with acute or convalescent COVID-19. DNA for the CDR3: TGTGCCAGCAGTTTAAGAGTTAGCACAGATACGCAGTATTTT. Protein sequence: CASSLRVSTDTQYF.